Following are 18 T cell receptor beta chains from one sample sequenced in a study of cytomegalovirus exposure and HLA in healthy donors. The PCR employed 60 Vbeta primers together with 13 Jbeta primers. The repertoire was sequenced with immunoSEQ multiplex PCR; TCRdb's copy has only in-frame clones and lacks some. The sample records roughly 180,000 clones, roughly 85% being singletons. The specimen sequenced was PBMCs. Receptors were obtained from a boy younger than 10 in good health and CMV-seronegative.

The chain is built from TRBV5-4 and TRBJ2-5, with 10 bases lining up with TRBD2. The ends lost 0 bases at V and 4 bases at J; junction bases unmatched: 6. CDR1 SGHNT and CDR2 YYREEE come from the germline V gene (reference sequence). The CDR3 covers 16 residues. For the CDR3, the DNA is TGTGCCAGCAGCTTGGGTTCAGCGGGAGGGGGAGAGACCCAGTACTTC. Amino acid sequence: CASSLGSAGGGETQYF.

The V and J genes are TRBV4-1 and TRBJ2-3; no clear D gene. The CDR3 contains 13 residues. V was clipped by 0 bases and J by 6 bases, with 7 bases between them. The V gene's germline CDR1 is MGHRA and CDR2 YSYEKL. CDR3 loop: CASSQEARDTQYF. The CDR3 nucleotides read TGCGCCAGCAGCCAAGAGGCGAGGGATACGCAGTATTTT.

V gene TRBV7-9 combines with J gene TRBJ2-3; a weak D match, TRBD2 (7 bases). The CDR3 has 18 amino acids. Trimming cost V 2 bases and J 3 bases, with 21 bases left between them. From germline, CDR1 is SEHNR and CDR2 FQNEAQ (reference sequence). The CDR3 here is CASSLPHWAGEGTDTQYF. The CDR3 bases are TGTGCCAGCAGCTTACCCCACTGGGCAGGGGAGGGTACAGATACGCAGTATTTT.

This chain uses TRBV28 with TRBJ2-7, with 10 bases aligning to TRBD1. Germline V gives CDR1 MDHEN, CDR2 SYDVKM. Trimming removed 5 bases from V and 5 bases from J; junction bases left unmatched: 3. This CDR3 is 13 amino acids long. The CDR3 spells CASSRTGGDEQYV. CDR3 in DNA: TGTGCCAGCAGTCGGACAGGGGGGGACGAGCAGTACGTC.

The rearrangement joins TRBV19 to TRBJ1-2; possibly TRBD1 for D (5 bases). The CDR3 length is 15 residues. Trimming stripped 0 bases from V and 4 bases from J, with 12 bases between. Looked up from germline, CDR1 is LNHDA and CDR2 is SQIVND (reference sequence). DNA for the CDR3: TGTGCCAGTAGTATAGACAGGGCCCAGGGCTATGGCTACACCTTC. Protein sequence: CASSIDRAQGYGYTF.

The chain combines TRBV30 with TRBJ1-1; D is uncertain. The CDR3 totals 17 residues. V was shortened by 0 bases and J by 6 bases, with 23 bases between the two germline ends. Germline CDR1 GTSNPN, CDR2 SVGIG (reference sequence). CDR3 loop: CAWSVPYRTSFVSEAFF. The CDR3 DNA follows: TGTGCCTGGAGTGTACCCTACCGGACTTCTTTCGTATCTGAAGCTTTCTTT.

The rearrangement links TRBV5-1 to TRBJ1-2, with D possibly being TRBD1 (6 bases). The germline V and J ends were trimmed by 0 bases and 0 bases, with 9 bases remaining between them. The CDR3 length is 15 residues. CDR1 and CDR2 from the germline V gene are SGHRS and YFSETQ. The CDR3 coding sequence is TGCGCCAGCAGCTTGGAAGGGGGATCTAACTATGGCTACACCTTC. Its translation: CASSLEGGSNYGYTF.

The chain carries TRBV7-8 and TRBJ1-5; D remains ambiguous. Deletions cut 2 bases from V and 5 bases from J, with 13 bases between. Germline V gene sequence: CDR1 SGHVS, CDR2 FQNEAQ. The CDR3 length is 15 residues. The DNA of the CDR3 is TGTGCCAGCAGCTTACGGGATCTCCTCTATCAGCCCCAGCATTTT. Amino acids: CASSLRDLLYQPQHF.

The CDR3: CASSYSNRGRHTEAFF. The DNA for the CDR3 is TGTGCCAGCAGTTACTCGAATAGGGGGCGGCACACTGAAGCTTTCTTT. The chain couples TRBV6-5 to TRBJ1-1; 7 nucleotides line up with TRBD1. Germline CDR1 reads MNHEY; CDR2 reads SVGAGI. This CDR3 comprises 16 residues. Germline trimming cut 0 bases from V and 3 bases from J; bases unmatched to any gene: 7.

V gene TRBV7-9 combines with J gene TRBJ2-7, with D maybe TRBD2 (7 bases). Germline V CDR1 and CDR2: SEHNR, FQNEAQ (reference sequence). V lost 8 bases and J 5 bases, leaving 22 bases between the germline ends. CDR3 size: 15 residues. CDR3: CASGGGTGMLDEQYF. The CDR3 DNA reads as TGTGCCAGCGGGGGGGGTACAGGGATGTTGGACGAGCAGTACTTC. Together with reference TRBV7-9 and TRBJ2-7, the CDR3 gives the full variable domain: DTGVSQNPRHKITKRGQNVTFRCDPISEHNRLYWYRQTLGQGPEFLTYFQNEAQLEKSRLLSDRFSAERPKGSFSTLEIQRTEQGDSAMYLCASGGGTGMLDEQYFGPGTRLTVT.

The chain links TRBV4-1 to TRBJ1-5, with D tentatively TRBD1 (6 bases). Per the germline V gene, CDR1 is MGHRA and CDR2 is YSYEKL. The CDR3 loop spans 16 amino acids. V was trimmed by 0 bases and J by 6 bases, leaving 15 bases between them. CDR3 residues: CASSQEGGAGGQPQHF. The CDR3 DNA reads TGCGCCAGCAGCCAAGAGGGGGGGGCGGGTGGTCAGCCCCAGCATTTT.

This rearrangement joins TRBV2 to TRBJ2-1; 8 bases are shared with TRBD2. The CDR3 is 14 residues long. CDR1 SNHLY and CDR2 FYNNEI come from the germline V gene. With 6 bases clipped from V and 6 bases from J, the junction kept 7 bases outside the gene matches. The CDR3 spells CASRSGGTGNEQFF. Here the CDR3 DNA reads TGTGCCAGCAGGAGCGGGGGAACCGGCAATGAGCAGTTCTTC.

The rearrangement links TRBV28 to TRBJ1-1; the D gene is possibly TRBD1 (6 bases). The germline CDR1 and CDR2 sequences are MDHEN and SYDVKM. Trimming cost V 1 base and J 9 bases, with 18 bases left between them. This CDR3 region has 15 residues. This CDR3 reads CASSLFQGLVLKAFF. The CDR3, as DNA: TGTGCCAGCAGTTTATTTCAGGGGCTAGTATTGAAAGCTTTCTTT.

Comment on this clone: Germline is not matched at one junction end, which may reflect a read error. The chain links TRBV4-1 to TRBJ2-7; 7 bases are a match to TRBD1. CDR1 is MGHRA and CDR2 is YSYEKL in the germline V gene. The CDR3 spans 15 residues. CDR3 amino acids: CASSQEGAFDYEQYF. The CDR3 DNA reads as TGTGCCAGCAGCCAAGAGGGGGCATTTGACTACGAGCAGTACTTC.

J is TRBJ1-5 and V is TRBV18, with D possibly TRBD1 on 6 matching bases. The CDR3 length is 16 residues. Trimming cost V 3 bases and J 1 base, with 13 bases left between them. Germline values: CDR1 KGHSH, CDR2 LQKENI. CDR3 protein: CASSPLGGVSNQPQHF. CDR3 in DNA: TGTGCCAGCTCACCGTTAGGGGGGGTAAGCAATCAGCCCCAGCATTTT.

The count of this clone is one. The rearrangement links TRBV27 to TRBJ1-2; D perhaps matches TRBD1 (6 bases). The V and J ends lost 5 bases and 4 bases respectively, with 11 bases between them. CDR3 length: 13 amino acids. From germline, CDR1 is MNHEY and CDR2 SMNVEV (reference sequence). CDR3 coding DNA: TGTGCCAGCAGTCCCAGGGGTTTCTATGGCTACACCTTC. Translated: CASSPRGFYGYTF.

This clone was observed a single time. This chain uses TRBV5-1 with TRBJ2-1, with TRBD1 as a possible D gene (6 bases). V shed 2 bases and J shed 5 bases, with 14 bases lying between them. This CDR3 has 15 residues. Looked up from germline, CDR1 is SGHRS and CDR2 is YFSETQ. The CDR3 DNA reads TGCGCCAGCAGCTTCTCAGGGGCCCTACACAATGAGCAGTTCTTC. It translates to CASSFSGALHNEQFF.

V gene TRBV7-2 combines with J gene TRBJ2-1; 11 bases are a match to TRBD2. There are 14 residues in the CDR3. V trimming: 3 bases; J trimming: 9 bases; junction bases outside the gene matches: 4. Germline V gene lookup returns CDR1 SGHTA and CDR2 FQGNSA. The DNA of the CDR3 is TGTGCCAGCAGCTTCGCTAGCGGGAGGCCTGAGCAGTTCTTC. Its translation is CASSFASGRPEQFF. Based on the CDR3 plus reference TRBV7-2 and TRBJ2-1, the full variable domain is GAGVSQSPSNKVTEKGKDVELRCDPISGHTALYWYRQSLGQGLEFLIYFQGNSAPDKSGLPSDRFSAERTGGSVSTLTIQRTQQEDSAVYLCASSFASGRPEQFFGPGTRLTVL.